This T cell receptor (beta chain) was documented in a study of T cell changes during pregnancy in multiple sclerosis. Repertoires were generated with immunoSEQ multiplex PCR, while TCRdb's copy carries only in-frame clones and drops some. Of roughly 80,000 clones listed, around 93% were seen once; the top ten hold 2.5%. Germline CDR1 is SGHAT and CDR2 is FQDESV (reference sequence). V was shortened by 5 bases and J by 5 bases, with 8 bases between the two germline ends. This CDR3 contains 12 residues. This TCR came from a female donor with multiple sclerosis, enrolled in a pregnancy study. The specimen comprised peripheral blood, sampled in the second trimester of pregnancy. J is TRBJ2-3 and V is TRBV11-1; D unclear. The CDR3 spells CASSPPRDTQYF. CDR3 nucleotide sequence: TGTGCCAGCAGCCCCCCGAGAGATACGCAGTATTTT.